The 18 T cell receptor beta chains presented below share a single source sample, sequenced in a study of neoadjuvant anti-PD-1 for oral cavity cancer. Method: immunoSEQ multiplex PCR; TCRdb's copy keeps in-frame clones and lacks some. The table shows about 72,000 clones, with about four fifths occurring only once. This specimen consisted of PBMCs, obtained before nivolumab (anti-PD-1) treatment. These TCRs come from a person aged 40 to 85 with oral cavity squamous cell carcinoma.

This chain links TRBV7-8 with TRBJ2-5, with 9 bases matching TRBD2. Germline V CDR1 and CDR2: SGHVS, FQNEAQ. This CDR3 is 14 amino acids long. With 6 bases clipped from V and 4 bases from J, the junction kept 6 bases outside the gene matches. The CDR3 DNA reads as TGTGCCAGCAGAGAACTGACTAGCGGAGAGACCCAGTACTTC. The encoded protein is CASRELTSGETQYF.

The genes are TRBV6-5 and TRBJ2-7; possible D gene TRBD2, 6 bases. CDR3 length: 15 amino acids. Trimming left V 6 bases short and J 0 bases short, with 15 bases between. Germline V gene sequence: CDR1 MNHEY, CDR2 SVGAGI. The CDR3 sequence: CASSPSAVLSYEQYF. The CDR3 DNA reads TGTGCCAGCAGCCCTAGCGCAGTTCTCTCCTACGAGCAGTACTTC.

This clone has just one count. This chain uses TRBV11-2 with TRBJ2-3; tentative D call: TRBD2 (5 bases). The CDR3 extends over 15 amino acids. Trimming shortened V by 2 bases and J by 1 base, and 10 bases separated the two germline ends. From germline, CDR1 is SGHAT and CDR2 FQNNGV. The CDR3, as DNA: TGTGCCAGCAGCTTAAACGGGGAAGGCACAGATACGCAGTATTTT. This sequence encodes CASSLNGEGTDTQYF.

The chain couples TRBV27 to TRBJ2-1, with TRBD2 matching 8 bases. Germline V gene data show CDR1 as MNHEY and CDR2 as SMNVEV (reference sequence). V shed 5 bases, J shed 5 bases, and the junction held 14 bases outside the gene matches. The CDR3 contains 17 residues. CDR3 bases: TGTGCCAGCAGTGGGGCGGGGGGCCCCGGGGATAACAATGAGCAGTTCTTC. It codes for CASSGAGGPGDNNEQFF.

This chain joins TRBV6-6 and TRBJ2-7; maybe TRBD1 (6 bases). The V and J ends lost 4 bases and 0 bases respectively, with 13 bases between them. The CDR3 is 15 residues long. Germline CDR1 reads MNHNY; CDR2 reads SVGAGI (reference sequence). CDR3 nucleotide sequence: TGTGCCAGCAGTTCGTCAGGGGTGAGCTCCTACGAGCAGTACTTC. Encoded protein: CASSSSGVSSYEQYF.

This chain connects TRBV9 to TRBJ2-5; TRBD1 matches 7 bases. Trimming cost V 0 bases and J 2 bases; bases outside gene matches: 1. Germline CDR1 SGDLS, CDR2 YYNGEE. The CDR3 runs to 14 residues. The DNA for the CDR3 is TGTGCCAGCAGCGTAGGACAGGGTCAAGAGACCCAGTACTTC. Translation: CASSVGQGQETQYF. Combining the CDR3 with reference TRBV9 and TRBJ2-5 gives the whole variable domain DSGVTQTPKHLITATGQRVTLRCSPRSGDLSVYWYQQSLDQGLQFLIQYYNGEERAKGNILERFSAQQFPDLHSELNLSSLELGDSALYFCASSVGQGQETQYFGPGTRLLVL.

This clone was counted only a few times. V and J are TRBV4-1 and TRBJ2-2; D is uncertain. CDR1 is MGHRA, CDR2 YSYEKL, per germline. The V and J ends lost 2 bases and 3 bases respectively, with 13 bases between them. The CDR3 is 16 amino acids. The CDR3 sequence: CASSQFTARYTGELFF. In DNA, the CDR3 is TGCGCCAGCAGCCAATTTACTGCCAGATACACCGGGGAGCTGTTTTTT.

The DNA of the CDR3 is TGCGCCAGCAGCTTGGGAGCGGGATACACAGATACGCAGTATTTT. It specifies CASSLGAGYTDTQYF. The chain joins TRBV5-1 to TRBJ2-3; 7 bases map to TRBD2. CDR3 length: 15 amino acids. Trimming removed 0 bases from V and 2 bases from J; junction bases left unmatched: 3. Germline loops: CDR1 SGHRS, CDR2 YFSETQ.

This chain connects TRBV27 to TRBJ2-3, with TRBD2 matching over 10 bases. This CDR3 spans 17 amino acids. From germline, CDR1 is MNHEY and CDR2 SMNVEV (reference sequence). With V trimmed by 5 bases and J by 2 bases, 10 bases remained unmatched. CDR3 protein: CASSPYRLAGDTDTQYF. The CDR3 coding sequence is TGTGCCAGCAGTCCCTACCGGCTAGCGGGAGACACAGATACGCAGTATTTT.

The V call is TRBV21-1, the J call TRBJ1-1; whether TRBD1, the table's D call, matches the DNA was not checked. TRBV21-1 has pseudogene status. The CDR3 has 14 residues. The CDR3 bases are TGTGCCAGCAGCAAAGTGGCACAGGGACCTGAAGCTTTCTTT. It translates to CASSKVAQGPEAFF.

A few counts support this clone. DNA of the CDR3: TGCGCCAGCAGCTACTGGACAGGGTTCGCAGAAAAACTGTTTTTT. This sequence encodes CASSYWTGFAEKLFF. The rearrangement joins TRBV5-1 to TRBJ1-4, with 8 bases fitting TRBD1. Germline values: CDR1 SGHRS, CDR2 YFSETQ. With V trimmed by 3 bases and J by 8 bases, 9 bases remained unmatched. The CDR3 sequence is 15 residues long.

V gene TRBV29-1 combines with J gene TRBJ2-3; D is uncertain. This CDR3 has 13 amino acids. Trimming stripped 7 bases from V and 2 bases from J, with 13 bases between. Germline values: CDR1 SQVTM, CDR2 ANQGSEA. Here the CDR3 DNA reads TGCAGCGCCGGGTGGCGATACACAGATACGCAGTATTTT. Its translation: CSAGWRYTDTQYF.

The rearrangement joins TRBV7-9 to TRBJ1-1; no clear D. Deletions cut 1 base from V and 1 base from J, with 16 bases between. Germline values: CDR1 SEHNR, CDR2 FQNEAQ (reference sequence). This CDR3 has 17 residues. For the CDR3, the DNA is TGTGCCAGCAGCTTAGGTACGACACCAATCACGAACACTGAAGCTTTCTTT. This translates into CASSLGTTPITNTEAFF.

CDR3 coding DNA: TGTGCCAGCATCTCCAGCGGGGTTCCCTACGAGCAGTACTTC. Amino acid sequence: CASISSGVPYEQYF. J is TRBJ2-7 and V is TRBV6-1, with 7 bases identical to TRBD2. Germline V gene lookup returns CDR1 MNHNS and CDR2 SASEGT. V lost 7 bases to trimming and J lost 2 bases; unmatched junction nucleotides: 8. The CDR3 is 14 residues long.

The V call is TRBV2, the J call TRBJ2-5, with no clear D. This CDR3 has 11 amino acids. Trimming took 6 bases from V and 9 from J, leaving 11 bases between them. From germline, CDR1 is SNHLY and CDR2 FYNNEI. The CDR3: CASSFERAQYF. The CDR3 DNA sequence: TGTGCCAGCAGCTTCGAAAGGGCCCAGTACTTC. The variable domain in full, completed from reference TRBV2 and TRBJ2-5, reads EPEVTQTPSHQVTQMGQEVILRCVPISNHLYFYWYRQILGQKVEFLVSFYNNEISEKSEIFDDQFSVERPDGSNFTLKIRSTKLEDSAMYFCASSFERAQYFGPGTRLLVL.

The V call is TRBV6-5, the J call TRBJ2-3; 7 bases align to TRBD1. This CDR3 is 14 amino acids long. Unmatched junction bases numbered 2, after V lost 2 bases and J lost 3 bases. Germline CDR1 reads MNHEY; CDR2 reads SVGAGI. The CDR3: CASSYDRVTDTQYF. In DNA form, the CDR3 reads TGTGCCAGCAGTTACGACAGGGTAACAGATACGCAGTATTTT.

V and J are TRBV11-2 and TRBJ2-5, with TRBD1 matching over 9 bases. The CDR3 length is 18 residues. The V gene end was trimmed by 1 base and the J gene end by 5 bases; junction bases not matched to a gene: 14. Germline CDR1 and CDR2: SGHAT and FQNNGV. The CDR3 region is CASSLVAQHRGRRETQYF. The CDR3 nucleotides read TGTGCCAGCAGCTTAGTAGCCCAACACAGGGGGCGCCGGGAGACCCAGTACTTC.

The CDR3 DNA reads TGTGCCAGCAGCTCGGGGAGACTGGGACACAATGAGCAGTTCTTC. Translating it yields CASSSGRLGHNEQFF. This chain uses TRBV7-3 with TRBJ2-1; D possibly matches TRBD1 or TRBD2 (5 bases each). From germline, CDR1 is SGHTA and CDR2 FQGTGA. The CDR3 contains 15 residues. V shed 4 bases and J shed 5 bases, with 15 bases lying between them.